This T cell receptor beta chain was identified during a study of identical twins. Each CDR3 protein gets one entry after TCRdb re-called the 5' RACE reads with MiXCR. Of 700,000 or so distinct CDR3 sequences listed, around 8.3% are singletons. J lost 5 bases, V lost 6 bases, and 8 bases had no gene match. The CDR3 runs 15 residues. About this clonotype itself: Its antigen is not known.

Study observations and caveats: There was more out-of-frame TCR alpha sharing in monozygotic twins than models estimated.

These same data were also listed under a study on yellow fever vaccine responses in identical twins.

Sequences were obtained from PBMCs. The chain couples TRBV12-3 or TRBV12-4 to TRBJ1-5; 9 bases fit TRBD1. This clonotype was obtained from a woman younger than 35 in good health. CDR3 DNA: TGTGCCAGCAGCCCGACAGGGGGGGTCCATCAGCCCCAGCATTTT. This sequence encodes CASSPTGGVHQPQHF.